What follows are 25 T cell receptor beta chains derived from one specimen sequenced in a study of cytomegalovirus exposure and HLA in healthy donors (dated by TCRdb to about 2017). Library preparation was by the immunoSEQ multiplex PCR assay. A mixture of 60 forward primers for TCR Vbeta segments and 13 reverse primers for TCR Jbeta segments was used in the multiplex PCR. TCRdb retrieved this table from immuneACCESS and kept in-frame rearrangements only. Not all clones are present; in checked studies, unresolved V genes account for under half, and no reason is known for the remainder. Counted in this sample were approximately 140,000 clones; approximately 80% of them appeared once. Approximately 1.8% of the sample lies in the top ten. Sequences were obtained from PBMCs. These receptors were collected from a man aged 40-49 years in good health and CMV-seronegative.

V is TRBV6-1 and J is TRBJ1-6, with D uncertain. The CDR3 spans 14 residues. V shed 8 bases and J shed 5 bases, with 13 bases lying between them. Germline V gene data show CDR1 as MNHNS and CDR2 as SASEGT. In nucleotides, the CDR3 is TGTGCCAGCCGCTTCTACGGTGATAATTCACCCCTCCACTTT. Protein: CASRFYGDNSPLHF.

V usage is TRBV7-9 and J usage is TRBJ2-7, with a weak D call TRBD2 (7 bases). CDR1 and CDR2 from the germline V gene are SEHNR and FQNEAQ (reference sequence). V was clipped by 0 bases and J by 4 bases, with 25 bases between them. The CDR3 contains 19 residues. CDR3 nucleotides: TGTGCCAGCAGCTTAGCTCAGGGGTCTGGGCGGGAGTTTATTTACGAGCAGTACTTC. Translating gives CASSLAQGSGREFIYEQYF.

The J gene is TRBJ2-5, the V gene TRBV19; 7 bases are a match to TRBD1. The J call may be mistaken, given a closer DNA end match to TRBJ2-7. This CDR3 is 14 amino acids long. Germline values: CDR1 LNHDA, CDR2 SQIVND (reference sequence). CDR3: CASSIFRDSDEQYF. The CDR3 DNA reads TGTGCCAGTAGTATTTTCAGGGACAGTGACGAGCAGTACTTC.

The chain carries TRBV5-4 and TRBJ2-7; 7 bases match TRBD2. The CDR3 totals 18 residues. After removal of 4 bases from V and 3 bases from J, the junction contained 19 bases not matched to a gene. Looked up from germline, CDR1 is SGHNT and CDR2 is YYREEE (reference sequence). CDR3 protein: CASSQDRPGASGVYEQYF. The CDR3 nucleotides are TGTGCCAGCAGCCAAGACCGCCCTGGGGCTAGCGGAGTCTACGAGCAGTACTTC.

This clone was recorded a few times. The chain's CDR3 is CASSASGTSGRSPYNEQFF. CDR3 sequence (DNA): TGTGCCAGCAGTGCCTCCGGGACTAGCGGGAGAAGCCCCTACAATGAGCAGTTCTTC. The V call is TRBV6-1, the J call TRBJ2-1; TRBD2 aligns across 14 bases. Per the germline V gene, CDR1 is MNHNS and CDR2 is SASEGT. The CDR3 has 19 residues. V trimming: 4 bases; J trimming: 2 bases; junction bases outside the gene matches: 10.

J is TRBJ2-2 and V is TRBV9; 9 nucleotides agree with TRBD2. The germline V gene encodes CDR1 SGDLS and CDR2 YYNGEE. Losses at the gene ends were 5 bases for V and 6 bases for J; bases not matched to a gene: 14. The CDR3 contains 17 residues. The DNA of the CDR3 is TGTGCCAGCAGTCTTATGCCCGCTAGCGGGGTCTCCGGGGAGCTGTTTTTT. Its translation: CASSLMPASGVSGELFF. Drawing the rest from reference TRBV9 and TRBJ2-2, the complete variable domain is DSGVTQTPKHLITATGQRVTLRCSPRSGDLSVYWYQQSLDQGLQFLIQYYNGEERAKGNILERFSAQQFPDLHSELNLSSLELGDSALYFCASSLMPASGVSGELFFGEGSRLTVL.

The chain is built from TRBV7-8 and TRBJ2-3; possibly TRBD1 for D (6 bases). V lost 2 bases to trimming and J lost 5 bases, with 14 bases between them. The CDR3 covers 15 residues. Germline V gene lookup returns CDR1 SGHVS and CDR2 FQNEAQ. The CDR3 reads CASSLSGQFRDTQYF. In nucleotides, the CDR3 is TGTGCCAGCAGCTTAAGTGGACAGTTTCGAGATACGCAGTATTTT.

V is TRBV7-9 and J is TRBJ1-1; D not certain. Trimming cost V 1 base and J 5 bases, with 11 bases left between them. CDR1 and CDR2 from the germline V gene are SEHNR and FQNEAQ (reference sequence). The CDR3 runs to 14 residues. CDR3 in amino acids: CASSLGAGNTEAFF. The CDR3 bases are TGTGCCAGCAGCTTAGGGGCGGGGAATACTGAAGCTTTCTTT.

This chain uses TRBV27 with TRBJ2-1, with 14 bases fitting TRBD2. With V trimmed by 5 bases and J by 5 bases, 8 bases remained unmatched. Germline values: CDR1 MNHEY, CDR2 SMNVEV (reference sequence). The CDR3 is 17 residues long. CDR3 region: CASSPGLAGVPNNEQFF. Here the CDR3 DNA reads TGTGCCAGCAGTCCGGGACTAGCGGGAGTTCCAAACAATGAGCAGTTCTTC.

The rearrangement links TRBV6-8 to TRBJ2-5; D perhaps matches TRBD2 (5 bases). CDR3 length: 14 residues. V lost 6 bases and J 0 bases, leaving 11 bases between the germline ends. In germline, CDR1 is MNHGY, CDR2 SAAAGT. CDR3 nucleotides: TGTGCCAGCAGCTCCCCGGGGTACCAAGAGACCCAGTACTTC. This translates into CASSSPGYQETQYF.

This CDR3 reads CASSPVLAGGLSDTQYF. The CDR3 nucleotides read TGTGCCAGCAGCCCTGTCCTAGCGGGGGGTTTGTCAGATACGCAGTATTTT. The chain recombines TRBV7-6 with TRBJ2-3, with 11 bases fitting TRBD2. Per the germline V gene, CDR1 is SGHVS and CDR2 is FNYEAQ. V lost 5 bases, J lost 4 bases, and 11 bases stayed unmatched. The CDR3 extends over 17 amino acids.

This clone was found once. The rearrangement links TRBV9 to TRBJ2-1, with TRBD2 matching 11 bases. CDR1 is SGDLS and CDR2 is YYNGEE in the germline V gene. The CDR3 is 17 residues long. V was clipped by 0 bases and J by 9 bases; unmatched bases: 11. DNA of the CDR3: TGTGCCAGCAGCGTAGCGCCCCTTGGGCTAGCGGGGGGTGAGCAGTTCTTC. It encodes CASSVAPLGLAGGEQFF.

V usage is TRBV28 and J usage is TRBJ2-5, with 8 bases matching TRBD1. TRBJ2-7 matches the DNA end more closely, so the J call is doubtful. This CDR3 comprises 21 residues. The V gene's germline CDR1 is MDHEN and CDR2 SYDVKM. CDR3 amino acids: CASSSWGVYRQGKTPPYEQYF. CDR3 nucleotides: TGTGCCAGCAGTTCCTGGGGCGTGTATAGACAGGGGAAAACTCCACCCTACGAGCAGTACTTC.

The CDR3 loop reads CASSPQRRTGQSYEQYF. CDR3 DNA sequence: TGTGCCAGCAGCCCCCAAAGGAGGACAGGGCAATCCTACGAGCAGTACTTC. The chain employs TRBV7-9 and TRBJ2-7; TRBD1 agrees at 8 bases. Trimming removed 5 bases from V and 1 base from J; junction bases left unmatched: 13. The V gene's germline CDR1 is SEHNR and CDR2 FQNEAQ (reference sequence). This CDR3 region has 17 residues.

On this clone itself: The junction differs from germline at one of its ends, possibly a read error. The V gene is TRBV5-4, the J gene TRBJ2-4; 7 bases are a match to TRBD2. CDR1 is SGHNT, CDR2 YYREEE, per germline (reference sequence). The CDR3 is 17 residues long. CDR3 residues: CASSSPPGGGRLNSQYF. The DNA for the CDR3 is TGTGCCAGCAGCTCGCCCCCTGGGGGAGGGCGATTGAACAGTCAGTACTTC.

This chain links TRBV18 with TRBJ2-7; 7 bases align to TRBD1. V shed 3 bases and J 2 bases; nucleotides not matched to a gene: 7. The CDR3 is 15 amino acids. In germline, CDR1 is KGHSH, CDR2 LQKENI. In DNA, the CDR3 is TGTGCCAGCTCACCCAGGGGGACGGGTACCTACGAGCAGTACTTC. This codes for CASSPRGTGTYEQYF.

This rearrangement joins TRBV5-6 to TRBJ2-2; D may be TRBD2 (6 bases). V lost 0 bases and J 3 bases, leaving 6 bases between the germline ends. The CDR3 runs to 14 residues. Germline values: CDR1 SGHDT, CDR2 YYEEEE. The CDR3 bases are TGTGCCAGCAGCTTGGCGGGAGACACCGGGGAGCTGTTTTTT. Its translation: CASSLAGDTGELFF.

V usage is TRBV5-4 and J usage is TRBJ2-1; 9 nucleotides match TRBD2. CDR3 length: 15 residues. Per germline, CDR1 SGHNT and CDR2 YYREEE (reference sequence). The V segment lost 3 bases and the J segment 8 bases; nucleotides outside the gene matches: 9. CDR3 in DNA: TGTGCCAGCAGCTCGCGGCGGGGGGGCGGGGATGAGCAGTTCTTC. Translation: CASSSRRGGGDEQFF.

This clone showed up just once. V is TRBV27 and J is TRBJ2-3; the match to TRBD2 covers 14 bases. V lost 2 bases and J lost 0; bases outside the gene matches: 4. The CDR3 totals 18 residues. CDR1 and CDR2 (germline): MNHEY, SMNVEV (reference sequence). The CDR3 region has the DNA TGTGCCAGCAGTTTAGTTGGGACTAGCGGGGGTAGCACAGATACGCAGTATTTT. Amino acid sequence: CASSLVGTSGGSTDTQYF.

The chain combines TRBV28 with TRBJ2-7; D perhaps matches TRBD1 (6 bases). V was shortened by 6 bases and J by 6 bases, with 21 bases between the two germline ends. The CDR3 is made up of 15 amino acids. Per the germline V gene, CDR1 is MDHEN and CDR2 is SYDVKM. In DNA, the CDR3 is TGTGCCAGCAGGATCCGGGTGGCGGCGACAGGCGAGCAGTACTTC. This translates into CASRIRVAATGEQYF.

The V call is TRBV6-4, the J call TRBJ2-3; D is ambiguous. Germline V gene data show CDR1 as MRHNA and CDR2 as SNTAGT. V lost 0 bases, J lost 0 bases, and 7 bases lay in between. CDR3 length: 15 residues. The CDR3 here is CASSDSYSSTDTQYF. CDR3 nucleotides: TGTGCCAGCAGTGACTCGTACAGCAGCACAGATACGCAGTATTTT.

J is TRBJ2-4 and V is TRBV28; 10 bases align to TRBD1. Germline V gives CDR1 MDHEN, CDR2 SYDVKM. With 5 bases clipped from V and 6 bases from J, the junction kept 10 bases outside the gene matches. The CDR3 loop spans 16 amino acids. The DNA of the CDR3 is TGTGCCAGCAGTAAAACCGGGACAGGGGCATCAAACATTCAGTACTTC. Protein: CASSKTGTGASNIQYF. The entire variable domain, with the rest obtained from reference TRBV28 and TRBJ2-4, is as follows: DVKVTQSSRYLVKRTGEKVFLECVQDMDHENMFWYRQDPGLGLRLIYFSYDVKMKEKGDIPEGYSVSREKKERFSLILESASTNQTSMYLCASSKTGTGASNIQYFGAGTRLSVL.

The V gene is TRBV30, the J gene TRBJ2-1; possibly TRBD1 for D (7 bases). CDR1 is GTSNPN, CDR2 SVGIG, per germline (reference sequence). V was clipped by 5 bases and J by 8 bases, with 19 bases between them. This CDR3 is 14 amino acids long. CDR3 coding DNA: TGTGCCTGGTCCCCGGGCAGGGGGGCCGATGAGCAGTTCTTC. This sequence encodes CAWSPGRGADEQFF. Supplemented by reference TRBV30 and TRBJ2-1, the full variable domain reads SQTIHQWPATLVQPVGSPLSLECTVEGTSNPNLYWYRQAAGRGLQLLFYSVGIGQISSEVPQNLSASRPQDRQFILSSKKLLLSDSGFYLCAWSPGRGADEQFFGPGTRLTVL.

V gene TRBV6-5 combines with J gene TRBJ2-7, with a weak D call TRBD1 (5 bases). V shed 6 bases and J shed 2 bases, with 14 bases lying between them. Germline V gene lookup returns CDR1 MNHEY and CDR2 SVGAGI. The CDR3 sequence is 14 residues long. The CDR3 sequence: CASRTVGATYEQYF. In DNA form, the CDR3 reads TGTGCCAGCAGGACTGTAGGGGCCACCTACGAGCAGTACTTC.

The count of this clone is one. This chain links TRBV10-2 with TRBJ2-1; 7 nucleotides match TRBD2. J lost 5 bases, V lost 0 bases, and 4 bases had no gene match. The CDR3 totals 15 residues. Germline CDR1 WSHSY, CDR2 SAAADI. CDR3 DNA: TGCGCCAGCAGTGAGTCGAGGCGGGGGAACAATGAGCAGTTCTTC. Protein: CASSESRRGNNEQFF.